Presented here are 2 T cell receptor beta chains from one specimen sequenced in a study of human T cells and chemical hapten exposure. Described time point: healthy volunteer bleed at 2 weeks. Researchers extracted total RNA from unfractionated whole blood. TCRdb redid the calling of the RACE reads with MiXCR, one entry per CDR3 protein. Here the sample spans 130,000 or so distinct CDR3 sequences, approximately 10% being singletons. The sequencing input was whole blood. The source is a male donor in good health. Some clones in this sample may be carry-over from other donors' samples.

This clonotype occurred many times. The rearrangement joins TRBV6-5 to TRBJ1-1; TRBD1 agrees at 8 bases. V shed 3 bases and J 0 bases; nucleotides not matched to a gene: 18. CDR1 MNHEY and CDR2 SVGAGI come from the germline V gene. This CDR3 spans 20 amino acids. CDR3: CASSYWGALGTGDMNTEAFF. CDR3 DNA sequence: TGTGCCAGCAGTTATTGGGGAGCTCTGGGGACAGGAGATATGAACACTGAAGCTTTCTTT.

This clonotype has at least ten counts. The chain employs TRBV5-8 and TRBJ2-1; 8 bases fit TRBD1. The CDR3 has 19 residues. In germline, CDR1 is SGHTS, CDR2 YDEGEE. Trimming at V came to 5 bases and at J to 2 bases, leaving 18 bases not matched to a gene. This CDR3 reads CASRETGTGYTPTYNEQFF. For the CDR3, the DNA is TGTGCCAGCAGGGAAACCGGGACAGGATATACTCCTACCTACAATGAGCAGTTCTTC.